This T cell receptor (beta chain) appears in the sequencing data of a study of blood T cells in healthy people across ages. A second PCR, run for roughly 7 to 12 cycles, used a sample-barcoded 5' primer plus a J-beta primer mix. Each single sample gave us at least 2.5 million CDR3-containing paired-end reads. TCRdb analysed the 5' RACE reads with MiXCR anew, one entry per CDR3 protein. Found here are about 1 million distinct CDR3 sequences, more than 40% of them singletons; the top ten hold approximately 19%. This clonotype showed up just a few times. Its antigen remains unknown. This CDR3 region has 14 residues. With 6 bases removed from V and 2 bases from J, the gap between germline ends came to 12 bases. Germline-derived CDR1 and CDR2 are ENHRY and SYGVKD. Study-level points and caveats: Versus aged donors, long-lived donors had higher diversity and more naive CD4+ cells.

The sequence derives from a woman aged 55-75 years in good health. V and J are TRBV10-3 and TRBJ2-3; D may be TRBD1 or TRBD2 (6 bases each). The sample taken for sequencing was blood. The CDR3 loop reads CAISPGASTDTQYF. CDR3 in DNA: TGTGCCATCAGCCCGGGGGCCTCCACAGATACGCAGTATTTT.